Each of the 32 T cell receptor beta chains below was sequenced from the same sample in a study of radiotherapy plus CTLA-4 blockade in lung cancer. Sequenced by immunoSEQ multiplex PCR; TCRdb stores in-frame clones only, minus some. The data show around 91,000 clones, with 70% to 90% seen just once and roughly 4.6% held by the top ten. Sample: peripheral blood, taken from a patient treated with radiotherapy plus ipilimumab. Source of these receptors: a human donor with non-small cell lung cancer that progressed on radiotherapy plus ipilimumab.

The rearrangement links TRBV28 to TRBJ1-2; TRBD1 matches 7 bases. Germline-derived CDR1 and CDR2 are MDHEN and SYDVKM. With V trimmed by 3 bases and J by 5 bases, 3 bases remained unmatched. This CDR3 comprises 13 residues. CDR3 sequence (DNA): TGTGCCAGCAGTTTGGGCAGGGGGTATGGCTACACCTTC. This encodes CASSLGRGYGYTF.

This clone was counted a single time. The chain joins TRBV7-2 to TRBJ2-3; 9 positions match TRBD1. Looked up from germline, CDR1 is SGHTA and CDR2 is FQGNSA. The V and J ends lost 1 base and 1 base, in that order; junction bases with no gene match: 0. The CDR3 has 15 amino acids. The CDR3 spells CASSLDRGRTDTQYF. Written as DNA, the CDR3 is TGTGCCAGCAGCTTAGACAGGGGGCGCACAGATACGCAGTATTTT.

This chain joins TRBV13 and TRBJ2-7; the D gene is possibly TRBD1 (6 bases). Looked up from germline, CDR1 is PRHDT and CDR2 is FYEKMQ (reference sequence). Trimming stripped 5 bases from V and 3 bases from J, with 14 bases between. The CDR3 is 14 residues long. The CDR3 protein is CASSHGTKLYEQYF. For the CDR3, the DNA is TGTGCCAGCAGCCACGGGACAAAACTCTACGAGCAGTACTTC.

The V call is TRBV27, the J call TRBJ2-1; TRBD1 matches 7 bases. Germline CDR1 is MNHEY and CDR2 is SMNVEV (reference sequence). This CDR3 has 14 residues. The V and J ends lost 5 bases and 2 bases, in that order; junction bases with no gene match: 3. The CDR3 loop reads CASSHGQAYNEQFF. The CDR3 DNA is TGTGCCAGCAGTCACGGACAGGCCTACAATGAGCAGTTCTTC.

This clone came up a few times. The rearrangement links TRBV18 to TRBJ2-2; 7 nucleotides match TRBD2. V shed 3 bases, J shed 6 bases, and the junction held 13 bases outside the gene matches. Germline values: CDR1 KGHSH, CDR2 LQKENI. The CDR3 contains 17 residues. The DNA for the CDR3 is TGTGCCAGCTCACCCCTCGGGCGGGAGCAATTCGCCGGGGAGCTGTTTTTT. It is translated as CASSPLGREQFAGELFF. The full variable domain, with the rest looked up from reference TRBV18 and TRBJ2-2, is NAGVMQNPRHLVRRRGQEARLRCSPMKGHSHVYWYRQLPEEGLKFMVYLQKENIIDESGMPKERFSAEFPKEGPSILRIQQVVRGDSAAYFCASSPLGREQFAGELFFGEGSRLTVL.

This clone was recorded only once. The chain carries TRBV6-5 and TRBJ2-3; no reliable D call. V gave up 0 bases and J gave up 3 bases, with 13 bases separating them. The CDR3 length is 16 residues. Germline V gene data show CDR1 as MNHEY and CDR2 as SVGAGI. The CDR3 region is CASSYSLFSSTDTQYF. The CDR3 DNA reads as TGTGCCAGCAGTTACTCCCTATTCAGTAGTACAGATACGCAGTATTTT.

CDR3 DNA sequence: TGCAGTGCTAGAAGCGCCCACGAGCAGTACTTC. This gives the protein CSARSAHEQYF. The chain has TRBV20-1 and TRBJ2-7; the D is unclear. With 2 bases removed from V and 5 bases from J, the gap between germline ends came to 7 bases. The CDR3 loop spans 11 amino acids. Germline lookup yields CDR1 DFQATT and CDR2 SNEGSKA (reference sequence).

The chain links TRBV7-3 to TRBJ2-1; a weak D match, TRBD1 (6 bases). Germline-derived CDR1 and CDR2 are SGHTA and FQGTGA. The CDR3 runs to 16 residues. Trimming removed 4 bases at V and 4 bases at J, with 17 bases between. The CDR3, as DNA: TGTGCCAGCAGCTCCCAGACCGGGACAACTTACAATGAGCAGTTCTTC. It specifies CASSSQTGTTYNEQFF.

This chain connects TRBV11-3 to TRBJ2-3; D is perhaps TRBD1 or TRBD2 (7 bases each). The germline V gene has CDR1 SGHNT and CDR2 YENEEA. Trimming took off 3 bases at V and 2 bases at J, with 15 bases between the two ends. The CDR3 extends over 16 amino acids. CDR3 bases: TGTGCCAGCAGCTTGAGACAGGGAGGGATCACAGATACGCAGTATTTT. Translating gives CASSLRQGGITDTQYF.

This rearrangement joins TRBV29-1 to TRBJ2-1; tentatively, D is TRBD1 or TRBD2 (7 bases each). Germline V lookup: CDR1 SQVTM, CDR2 ANQGSEA. The germline V and J ends were trimmed by 5 bases and 11 bases, with 19 bases remaining between them. CDR3 length: 13 amino acids. The DNA for the CDR3 is TGCAGCGTTCGGGGGGTCGGGACAGAGAAGCAGTTCTTC. As protein: CSVRGVGTEKQFF.

V is TRBV6-1 and J is TRBJ1-3; D is ambiguous. V was trimmed by 6 bases and J by 4 bases, leaving 1 base between them. CDR3 size: 10 residues. The V gene's germline CDR1 is MNHNS and CDR2 SASEGT. CDR3 sequence (DNA): TGTGCCAGCAGAGGAAACACCATATATTTT. This sequence encodes CASRGNTIYF.

The rearrangement uses TRBV27 and TRBJ2-5; maybe TRBD1 (6 bases). The J call may be in error: the DNA end matches TRBJ2-7 better. The germline V gene encodes CDR1 MNHEY and CDR2 SMNVEV (reference sequence). The CDR3 extends over 15 amino acids. The CDR3 region is CASRETGRLSYEQYF. In DNA, the CDR3 is TGTGCCAGCAGAGAAACAGGGCGACTCTCCTACGAGCAGTACTTC.

The sample holds a few counts of this clone. The rearrangement joins TRBV5-1 to TRBJ1-3; unclear D gene. CDR1 and CDR2 (germline): SGHRS, YFSETQ. The CDR3 has 14 residues. Trimming removed 4 bases at V and 0 bases at J, with 8 bases between. The CDR3 bases are TGCGCCAGCAGCACCGGCGGCTCTGGAAACACCATATATTTT. Its protein is CASSTGGSGNTIYF.

This chain joins TRBV5-1 and TRBJ2-1, with 14 bases identical to TRBD2. The CDR3 is 17 residues long. CDR1 is SGHRS and CDR2 is YFSETQ in the germline V gene. V was clipped by 4 bases and J by 0 bases; unmatched bases: 3. The chain's CDR3 is CASSRGTSGSSYNEQFF. The CDR3 DNA reads TGCGCCAGCAGCCGAGGGACTAGCGGGAGCTCCTACAATGAGCAGTTCTTC.

The rearrangement joins TRBV5-1 to TRBJ2-5, with TRBD2 matching over 10 bases. CDR1 SGHRS and CDR2 YFSETQ come from the germline V gene. With V trimmed by 0 bases and J by 4 bases, 3 bases remained unmatched. This CDR3 is built from 15 residues. In DNA, the CDR3 is TGCGCCAGCAGCTTGGCCCTAGCGGGAGCAGAGACCCAGTACTTC. It codes for CASSLALAGAETQYF.

J is TRBJ2-7 and V is TRBV2, with TRBD2 matching 8 bases. Trimming removed 5 bases from V and 2 bases from J; junction bases left unmatched: 11. CDR1 and CDR2 from the germline V gene are SNHLY and FYNNEI. The CDR3 is 16 amino acids. The CDR3: CASSPGSGGRTYEQYF. CDR3 bases: TGTGCCAGCAGTCCGGGTTCTGGCGGGAGGACCTACGAGCAGTACTTC.

J is TRBJ1-1 and V is TRBV4-1; D is uncertain. The V gene's germline CDR1 is MGHRA and CDR2 YSYEKL. V dropped 1 base and J dropped 0 bases, with 6 bases sitting between them. The CDR3 has 14 residues. DNA for the CDR3: TGCGCCAGCAGCCAAGCCGTGGTGAACACTGAAGCTTTCTTT. This gives the protein CASSQAVVNTEAFF.

Notes on this clone: A read error may account for a junction end that differs from germline. The V gene is TRBV7-7, the J gene TRBJ2-1; D is perhaps TRBD1 (5 bases). Germline CDR1 SSHAT, CDR2 FNYEAQ (reference sequence). This CDR3 spans 13 amino acids. In DNA, the CDR3 is TGTGCTAGCAGCGCAACGCCAGGGTTTGAGCAGTTCTTC. It codes for CASSATPGFEQFF.

The gene calls are TRBV6-1 and TRBJ1-1; D unclear. The CDR3 consists of 13 residues. Germline V gene sequence: CDR1 MNHNS, CDR2 SASEGT. V was trimmed by 5 bases and J by 1 base, leaving 8 bases between them. The CDR3 loop is CASSSNGNTEAFF. The CDR3 nucleotides are TGTGCCAGCAGTAGCAACGGGAACACTGAAGCTTTCTTT.

This clone was found a few times. The V gene is TRBV6-6, the J gene TRBJ1-5; no clear D. CDR1 and CDR2 (germline): MNHNY, SVGAGI (reference sequence). The V and J ends lost 6 bases and 4 bases respectively, with 10 bases between them. The CDR3 sequence is 13 residues long. The CDR3: CASSPDGNQPQHF. The CDR3 DNA reads TGTGCCAGCAGCCCGGACGGGAATCAGCCCCAGCATTTT.

The J gene is TRBJ2-1, the V gene TRBV19; D might be TRBD1 (6 bases). From germline, CDR1 is LNHDA and CDR2 SQIVND (reference sequence). Trimming cost V 4 bases and J 8 bases, with 12 bases left between them. The CDR3 totals 13 residues. The chain's CDR3 is CASSTLRGHEQFF. The CDR3 bases are TGTGCCAGTAGTACCCTCAGGGGACATGAGCAGTTCTTC.

V gene TRBV6-1 combines with J gene TRBJ2-7; TRBD1 matches at 7 bases. The CDR3 extends over 14 amino acids. V lost 4 bases to trimming and J lost 3 bases; unmatched junction nucleotides: 6. Per the germline V gene, CDR1 is MNHNS and CDR2 is SASEGT. The CDR3 spells CASSGGQVYYEQYF. The CDR3 nucleotides are TGTGCCAGCAGTGGAGGACAGGTATACTACGAGCAGTACTTC.

This chain connects TRBV6-1 to TRBJ2-1; D may be TRBD2 (5 bases). In germline, CDR1 is MNHNS, CDR2 SASEGT. Between the trimmed V and J ends, which lost 7 bases and 6 bases, there was a span of 16 bases. The CDR3 length is 14 residues. The CDR3 coding sequence is TGTGCCAGCACCTCAATCCTAGAGGGCAATGAGCAGTTCTTC. It yields the protein CASTSILEGNEQFF.

V and J are TRBV18 and TRBJ1-5, with a tentative D call TRBD1 (5 bases). Germline CDR1 and CDR2: KGHSH and LQKENI. Trimming removed 1 base at V and 0 bases at J, with 10 bases between. The CDR3 runs 16 residues. CDR3 in DNA: TGTGCCAGCTCACCACGACAGCTTGATAGCAATCAGCCCCAGCATTTT. Translation gives CASSPRQLDSNQPQHF.

The chain joins TRBV11-3 to TRBJ2-7, with 7 nucleotides matching TRBD2. Per germline, CDR1 SGHNT and CDR2 YENEEA. The CDR3 loop spans 13 amino acids. Trimming took 4 bases from V and 3 from J; bases not matched to a gene: 3. CDR3 region: CASSSASGYEQYF. The CDR3 DNA reads as TGTGCCAGCAGCTCGGCTAGCGGCTACGAGCAGTACTTC.

V and J are TRBV6-6 and TRBJ1-2; 9 nucleotides match TRBD1. V dropped 5 bases and J dropped 8; count of bases not matched to a gene: 6. Germline CDR1 reads MNHNY; CDR2 reads SVGAGI (reference sequence). This CDR3 comprises 13 residues. The CDR3 protein is CASSLGQGRGYTF. CDR3 nucleotides: TGTGCCAGCAGTCTCGGACAGGGGAGAGGCTACACCTTC.

The chain links TRBV9 to TRBJ2-1; 12 bases map to TRBD2. Trimming removed 4 bases from V and 10 bases from J; junction bases left unmatched: 3. The CDR3 extends over 13 amino acids. Germline V gene lookup returns CDR1 SGDLS and CDR2 YYNGEE. The CDR3 protein is CASSSTSGGEQFF. In nucleotides, the CDR3 is TGTGCCAGCAGCTCGACTAGCGGGGGAGAGCAGTTCTTC.

This chain links TRBV6-1 with TRBJ1-2; 7 nucleotides match TRBD1. The germline gives CDR1 MNHNS, CDR2 SASEGT. The CDR3 is 12 amino acids. V dropped 6 bases and J dropped 8; count of bases not matched to a gene: 6. CDR3 sequence reads: CASSGTVGGYTF. Here the CDR3 DNA reads TGTGCCAGCAGCGGGACAGTCGGCGGCTACACCTTC.

The chain links TRBV5-1 to TRBJ2-3, with D possibly matching TRBD1 (5 bases). CDR1 and CDR2 from the germline V gene are SGHRS and YFSETQ. The CDR3 is made up of 16 amino acids. V was cut by 4 bases and J by 0 bases, with 15 bases left in between. The CDR3 here is CASSPGAARSTDTQYF. The CDR3 coding sequence is TGCGCCAGCAGCCCTGGGGCAGCCCGTAGCACAGATACGCAGTATTTT.

V gene TRBV9 combines with J gene TRBJ2-5; D unresolved. This CDR3 has 14 residues. Trimming shortened V by 0 bases and J by 5 bases, and 11 bases separated the two germline ends. The germline V gene encodes CDR1 SGDLS and CDR2 YYNGEE. The CDR3 loop is CASSVAPSAETQYF. In DNA, the CDR3 is TGTGCCAGCAGCGTAGCTCCCTCGGCGGAGACCCAGTACTTC.

The count of this clone is one. The V call is TRBV19, the J call TRBJ2-1; either TRBD1 or TRBD2 may supply D (5 bases each). CDR1 and CDR2 (germline): LNHDA, SQIVND (reference sequence). The CDR3 contains 15 residues. The ends were cut back, 7 bases at V and 3 bases at J, with 16 bases in the middle. In nucleotides, the CDR3 is TGTGCCAGTACTCCGAGGGGCCCGAGCTACAATGAGCAGTTCTTC. This translates into CASTPRGPSYNEQFF.

The genes are TRBV7-9 and TRBJ1-4, with D perhaps matching TRBD1 (5 bases). V lost 5 bases, J lost 14 bases, and 18 bases lay in between. CDR1 is SEHNR, CDR2 FQNEAQ, per germline (reference sequence). This CDR3 contains 13 residues. The CDR3 sequence is CASSPTTGGLLFF. CDR3 coding DNA: TGTGCCAGCAGCCCAACCACTGGGGGGTTGCTGTTTTTT.